Presented here are 8 T cell receptor beta chains from one specimen sequenced in a study of T cell repertoires in cytomegalovirus infection. Each CDR3 protein gets one entry after TCRdb re-called the reads with MiXCR. The table has approximately 590,000 distinct CDR3 sequences, 40% seen once; the top ten hold 48%. These receptors have no identified antigens. Sequenced material: cultured PBMCs, taken from culture after CMV antigen stimulation. The receptors derive from a human donor in good health (CMV status not recorded). Some clones in this sample may be carry-over from other donors' samples.

This clonotype was detected a few times. The J gene is TRBJ2-2, the V gene TRBV28; perhaps D is TRBD1 or TRBD2 (5 bases each). Germline CDR1 reads MDHEN; CDR2 reads SYDVKM. The CDR3 consists of 14 residues. The V end was cut by 2 bases, the J end by 4 bases, with 8 bases between. CDR3 residues: CASSLGGSTGELFF. CDR3 in DNA: TGTGCCAGCAGTTTAGGGGGTTCCACCGGGGAGCTGTTTTTT.

The rearrangement joins TRBV3-1 to TRBJ2-7; perhaps TRBD2 as D (5 bases). Germline-derived CDR1 and CDR2 are LGHDT and YNNKEL (reference sequence). The CDR3 consists of 14 residues. V was shortened by 5 bases and J by 3 bases, with 14 bases between the two germline ends. The DNA for the CDR3 is TGTGCCAGCAGCTACCCGGCGAGGGTCTACGAGCAGTACTTC. Protein: CASSYPARVYEQYF.

The chain has TRBV7-2 and TRBJ1-4; D unclear. The CDR3 length is 14 residues. Per the germline V gene, CDR1 is SGHTA and CDR2 is FQGNSA. Trimming pared 2 bases from V and 4 bases from J, leaving 8 bases between. The CDR3 here is CASSLSLVNEKLFF. DNA of the CDR3: TGTGCCAGCAGCTTATCTCTAGTTAATGAAAAACTGTTTTTT.

This clonotype has at least ten counts. The CDR3 sequence: CASSLNWARSPLHF. Written as DNA, the CDR3 is TGTGCCAGCAGCTTAAATTGGGCCAGGTCACCCCTCCACTTT. The chain is built from TRBV7-2 and TRBJ1-6, with no clear D. Germline V gene lookup returns CDR1 SGHTA and CDR2 FQGNSA. Deletions cut 2 bases from V and 10 bases from J, with 12 bases between. This CDR3 spans 14 amino acids.

The chain is built from TRBV7-9 and TRBJ2-2; weak D call: TRBD2 (6 bases). Looked up from germline, CDR1 is SEHNR and CDR2 is FQNEAQ (reference sequence). The CDR3 spans 14 residues. Trimming removed 6 bases at V and 4 bases at J, with 12 bases between. This CDR3 reads CASRAAGSTGELFF. The CDR3, as DNA: TGTGCCAGCAGAGCCGCCGGGAGCACCGGGGAGCTGTTTTTT.

This clonotype was recorded a few times. CDR3 sequence (DNA): TGTGCCAGCAGCGCAGCAGGGAAAAGCAATGAGCAGTTCTTC. Amino acid sequence: CASSAAGKSNEQFF. The J gene is TRBJ2-1, the V gene TRBV11-3; a possible D gene is TRBD1 (5 bases). Germline values: CDR1 SGHNT, CDR2 YENEEA. V shed 5 bases and J shed 6 bases, with 14 bases lying between them. The CDR3 is 14 amino acids.

The gene calls are TRBV5-6 and TRBJ2-5; D is possibly TRBD2 (5 bases). V dropped 0 bases and J dropped 2 bases, with 11 bases sitting between them. This CDR3 is built from 15 residues. Germline assignment: CDR1 SGHDT and CDR2 YYEEEE. CDR3 amino acids: CASSLGARRQETQYF. Written as DNA, the CDR3 is TGTGCCAGCAGCTTGGGGGCAAGGAGGCAAGAGACCCAGTACTTC. Full variable domain (missing parts from reference TRBV5-6 and TRBJ2-5): DAGVTQSPTHLIKTRGQQVTLRCSPKSGHDTVSWYQQALGQGPQFIFQYYEEEERQRGNFPDRFSGHQFPNYSSELNVNALLLGDSALYLCASSLGARRQETQYFGPGTRLLVL.

This clonotype was observed a few times. This rearrangement joins TRBV27 to TRBJ1-5; 9 positions agree with TRBD1. Looked up from germline, CDR1 is MNHEY and CDR2 is SMNVEV (reference sequence). CDR3 length: 14 amino acids. Trimming removed 6 bases from V and 4 bases from J; junction bases left unmatched: 4. This chain's CDR3 is CASRDGTGNQPQHF. CDR3 DNA sequence: TGTGCCAGCAGGGACGGGACAGGGAATCAGCCCCAGCATTTT.